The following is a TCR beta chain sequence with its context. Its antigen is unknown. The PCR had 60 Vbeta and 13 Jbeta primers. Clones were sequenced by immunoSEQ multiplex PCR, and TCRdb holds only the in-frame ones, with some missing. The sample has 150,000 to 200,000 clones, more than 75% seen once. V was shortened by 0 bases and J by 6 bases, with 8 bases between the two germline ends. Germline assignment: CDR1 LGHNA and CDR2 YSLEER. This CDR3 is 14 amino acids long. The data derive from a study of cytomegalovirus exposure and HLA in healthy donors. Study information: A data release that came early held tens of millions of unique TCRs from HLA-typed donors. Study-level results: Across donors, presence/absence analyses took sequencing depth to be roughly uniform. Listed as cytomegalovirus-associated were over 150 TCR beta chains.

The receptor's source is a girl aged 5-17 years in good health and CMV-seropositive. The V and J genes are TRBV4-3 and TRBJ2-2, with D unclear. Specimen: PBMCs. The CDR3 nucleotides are TGCGCCAGCAGCCAAGATTACGGTTCCGGGGAGCTGTTTTTT. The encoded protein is CASSQDYGSGELFF.